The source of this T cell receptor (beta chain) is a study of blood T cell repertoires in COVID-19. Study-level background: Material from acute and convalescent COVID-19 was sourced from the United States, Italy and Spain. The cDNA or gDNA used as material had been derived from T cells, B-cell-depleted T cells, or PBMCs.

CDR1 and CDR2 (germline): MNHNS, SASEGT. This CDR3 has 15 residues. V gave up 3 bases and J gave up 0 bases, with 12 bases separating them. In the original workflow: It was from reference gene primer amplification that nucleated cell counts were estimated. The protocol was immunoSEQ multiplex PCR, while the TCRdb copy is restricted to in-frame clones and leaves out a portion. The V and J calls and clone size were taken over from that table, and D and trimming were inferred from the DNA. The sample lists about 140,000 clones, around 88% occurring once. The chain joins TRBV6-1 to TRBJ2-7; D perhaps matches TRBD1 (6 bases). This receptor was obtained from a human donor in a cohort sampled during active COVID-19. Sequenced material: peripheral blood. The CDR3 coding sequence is TGTGCCAGCAGTGAGAGGACAGCTACCTCCTACGAGCAGTACTTC. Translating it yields CASSERTATSYEQYF.